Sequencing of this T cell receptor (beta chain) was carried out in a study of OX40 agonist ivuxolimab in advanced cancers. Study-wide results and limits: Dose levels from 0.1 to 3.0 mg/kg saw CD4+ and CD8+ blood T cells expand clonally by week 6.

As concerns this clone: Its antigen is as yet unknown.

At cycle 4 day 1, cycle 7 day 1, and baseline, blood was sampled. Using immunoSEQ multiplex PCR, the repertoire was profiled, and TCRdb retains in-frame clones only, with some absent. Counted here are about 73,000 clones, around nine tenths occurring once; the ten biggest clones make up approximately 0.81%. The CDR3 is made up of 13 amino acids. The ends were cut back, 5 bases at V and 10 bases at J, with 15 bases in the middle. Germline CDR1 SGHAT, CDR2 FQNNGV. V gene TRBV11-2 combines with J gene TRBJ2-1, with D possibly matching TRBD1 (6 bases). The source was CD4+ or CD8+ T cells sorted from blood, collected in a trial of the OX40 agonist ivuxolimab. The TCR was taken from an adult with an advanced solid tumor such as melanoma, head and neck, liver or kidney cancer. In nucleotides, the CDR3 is TGTGCCAGCAGCGGCACAGGGAGTCCGGAGCAGTTCTTC. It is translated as CASSGTGSPEQFF.